This section outlines one T cell receptor (beta chain) sequence together with its context. The antigen is not known. The data were taken from a study of T cell responses to AZD1222 COVID-19 vaccine. Overall study results and limits: Nearly half of unique spike-specific TCRs reportedly avoided B.1.351 and B.1.1.7 mutated regions.

TCRdb keeps only in-frame clones here, not all; method: immunoSEQ multiplex PCR. The sample holds 120,000 or so clones, 87% seen once. The V and J ends lost 4 bases and 4 bases, in that order; junction bases with no gene match: 19. The CDR3 spans 19 residues. The germline gives CDR1 SEHNR, CDR2 FQNEAQ (reference sequence). The J gene is TRBJ2-3, the V gene TRBV7-9; TRBD1 matches 8 bases. This clonotype was obtained from an adult in good health. This specimen was peripheral blood, taken on day 0 of AZD1222 vaccination. As DNA, the CDR3 is TGTGCCAGCAGCTCGAGATATCATAGGACAGGGATATTCCCAGATACGCAGTATTTT. It yields the protein CASSSRYHRTGIFPDTQYF.